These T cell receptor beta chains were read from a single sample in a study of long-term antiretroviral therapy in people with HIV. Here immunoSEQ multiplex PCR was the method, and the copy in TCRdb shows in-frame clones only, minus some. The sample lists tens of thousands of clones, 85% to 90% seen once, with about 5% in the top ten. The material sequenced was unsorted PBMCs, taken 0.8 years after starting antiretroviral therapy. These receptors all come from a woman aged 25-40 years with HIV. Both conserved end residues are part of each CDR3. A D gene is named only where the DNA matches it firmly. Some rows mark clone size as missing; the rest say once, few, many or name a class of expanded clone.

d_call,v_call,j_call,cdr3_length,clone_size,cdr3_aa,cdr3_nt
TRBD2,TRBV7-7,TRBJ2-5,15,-,CASSLPGGGRETQYF,TGTGCCAGCAGCTTACCGGGAGGGGGAAGGGAGACCCAGTACTTC
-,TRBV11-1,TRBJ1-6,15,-,CASSFRGRGNSPLHF,TGTGCCAGCAGCTTCAGGGGACGCGGGAATTCACCCCTCCACTTT
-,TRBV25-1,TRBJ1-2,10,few,CASSDRGYTF,TGTGCCAGCAGTGACCGCGGCTACACCTTC
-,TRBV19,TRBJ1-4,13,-,CASRGGFNEKLFF,TGTGCCAGTCGTGGGGGTTTTAATGAAAAACTGTTTTTT
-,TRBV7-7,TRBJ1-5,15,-,CASRTWGETIQPQHF,TGTGCCAGCAGGACGTGGGGGGAGACCATTCAGCCCCAGCATTTT
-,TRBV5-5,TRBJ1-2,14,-,CASSLGTEYYGYTF,TGTGCCAGCAGCTTGGGGACAGAGTACTATGGCTACACCTTC
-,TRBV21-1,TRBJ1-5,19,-,CATVEGDRGLQDSNQPQHF,TGTGCCACCGTCGAGGGGGACAGAGGACTTCAGGATAGCAATCAGCCCCAGCATTTT
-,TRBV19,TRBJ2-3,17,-,CASSGIEGLLMGDTQYF,TGTGCCAGTAGTGGTATAGAAGGACTTCTTATGGGTGATACGCAGTATTTT
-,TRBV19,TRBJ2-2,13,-,CASSSGNTGELFF,TGTGCCAGTAGTAGCGGGAACACCGGGGAGCTGTTTTTT
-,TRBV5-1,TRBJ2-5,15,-,CASSFTGSLKETQYF,TGCGCCAGCAGCTTTACGGGCTCATTAAAAGAGACCCAGTACTTC
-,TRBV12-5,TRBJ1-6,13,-,CASGLNRDSPLHF,TGTGCTAGTGGTTTGAACAGGGATTCACCCCTCCACTTT
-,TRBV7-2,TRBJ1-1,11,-,CASSLRTEAFF,TGTGCCAGCAGCTTAAGGACTGAAGCTTTCTTT
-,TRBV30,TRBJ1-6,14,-,CAWSRGGYNSPLHF,TGTGCCTGGAGCCGAGGGGGATATAATTCACCCCTCCACTTT
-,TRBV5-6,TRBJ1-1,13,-,CASSLAANAEAFF,TGTGCCAGCAGCTTGGCGGCCAACGCTGAAGCTTTCTTT
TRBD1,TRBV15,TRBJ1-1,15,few,CATSINRGLNTEAFF,TGTGCCACCAGCATAAACAGGGGGTTGAACACTGAAGCTTTCTTT
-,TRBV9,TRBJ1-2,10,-,CATDAYGYTF,TGTGCCACCGACGCGTATGGCTACACCTTC
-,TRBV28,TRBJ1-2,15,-,CASSHGGQGDAGYTF,TGTGCCAGCAGTCATGGGGGGCAGGGCGACGCTGGCTACACCTTC
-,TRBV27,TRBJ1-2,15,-,CATSASQAIGYGYTF,TGTGCCACCTCGGCCAGTCAGGCGATAGGCTATGGCTACACCTTC
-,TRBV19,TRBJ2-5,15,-,CASSLRQGGQETQYF,TGTGCCAGTAGTCTCAGACAGGGAGGACAAGAGACCCAGTACTTC
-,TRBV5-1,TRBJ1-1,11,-,CASSSDREAFF,TGCGCCAGCAGCTCTGACAGGGAAGCTTTCTTT
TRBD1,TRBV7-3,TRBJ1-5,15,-,CASSPTGSSNQPQHF,TGTGCCAGCAGCCCGACAGGGTCCAGCAATCAGCCCCAGCATTTT
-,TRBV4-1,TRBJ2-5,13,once,CASSHPSRETQYF,TGCGCCAGCAGCCATCCGAGTAGGGAGACCCAGTACTTC
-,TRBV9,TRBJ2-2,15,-,CASSVGGAGTGELFF,TGTGCCAGCAGCGTAGGGGGGGCAGGCACCGGGGAGCTGTTTTTT
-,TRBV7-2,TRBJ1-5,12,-,CASSYPTQPQHF,TGTGCCAGCAGCTACCCAACACAGCCCCAGCATTTT
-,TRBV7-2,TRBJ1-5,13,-,CASSKEVGQPQHF,TGTGCCAGCAGTAAAGAGGTGGGGCAGCCCCAGCATTTT
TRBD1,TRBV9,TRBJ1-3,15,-,CASSGQARSGNTIYF,TGTGCCAGCAGTGGACAGGCTCGGTCTGGAAACACCATATATTTT
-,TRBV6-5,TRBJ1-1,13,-,CASSWARETEAFF,TGTGCCAGCAGTTGGGCGAGGGAAACTGAAGCTTTCTTT
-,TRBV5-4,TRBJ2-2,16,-,CASSPGTVRNTGELFF,TGTGCCAGCAGCCCGGGGACGGTACGGAACACCGGGGAGCTGTTTTTT